This entry concerns a single T cell receptor beta chain. As yet, its antigen is unknown. Only in-frame clones appear in the TCRdb table, and some are missing; sequencing was by immunoSEQ multiplex PCR. The table records around 150,000 clones, roughly 89% of them present only once. The sample belongs to a study of T cell responses to AZD1222 COVID-19 vaccine. Whole-study results and caveats: Reportedly, nearly half the spike-specific TCRs target unmutated variant regions. Spike-specific TCR breadth and depth grew following two AZD1222 doses. Baseline testing showed seropositivity in only six or seven AZD1222 recipients.

Trimming removed 5 bases from V and 3 bases from J; junction bases left unmatched: 10. Germline V lookup: CDR1 SGHTA, CDR2 FQGNSA. This CDR3 spans 16 amino acids. This sequence was found in an adult in good health. The source material was peripheral blood, sampled on day 0 of AZD1222 vaccination. V and J are TRBV7-2 and TRBJ1-5; 7 positions agree with TRBD1. The CDR3 loop reads CASSPRQGTNNQPQHF. The CDR3 DNA sequence: TGTGCCAGCAGCCCCAGACAGGGAACGAACAATCAGCCCCAGCATTTT.